The 7 T cell receptor beta chains presented below share a single source sample, sequenced in a study of blood T cells in healthy people across ages. Next came a second PCR, run for about 7 to 12 cycles, which used a sample-barcoded 5' primer along with a J-beta primer mix. TCRdb fed the 5' RACE reads into MiXCR, producing one record per CDR3 protein. The top ten clones hold around 2.1% of a sample with about 2 million distinct CDR3 sequences, around half of them seen once. Sequencing was carried out using blood. The receptors stem from a woman between 40 and 50 years old in good health.

This clonotype was observed a handful of times. J is TRBJ1-2 and V is TRBV12-3 or TRBV12-4; 7 bases agree with TRBD1. V was pared by 6 bases and J by 7 bases, with 8 bases of the junction left unmatched. This CDR3 contains 13 residues. CDR3 DNA sequence: TGTGCCAGCAGACGTGGGACAGAGGCTGGCTACACCTTC. Translating it yields CASRRGTEAGYTF.

This clonotype was counted between two and nine times. The CDR3 nucleotides are TGCGCCAGCAGCTTGGGTCTGGGGTCTTCCTACAATGAGCAGTTCTTC. Translating gives CASSLGLGSSYNEQFF. The gene calls are TRBV5-1 and TRBJ2-1; no clear D gene. Germline CDR1 is SGHRS and CDR2 is YFSETQ. The CDR3 loop spans 16 amino acids. V was cut by 0 bases and J by 1 base, with 11 bases left in between.

V gene TRBV10-3 combines with J gene TRBJ2-1, with a tentative D call TRBD1 (5 bases). Germline V gene data show CDR1 as ENHRY and CDR2 as SYGVKD. V gave up 2 bases and J gave up 0 bases, with 14 bases separating them. CDR3 length: 17 residues. The CDR3 spells CAISERGGESSYNEQFF. Written as DNA, the CDR3 is TGTGCCATCAGTGAGAGGGGCGGCGAGAGCTCCTACAATGAGCAGTTCTTC.

This chain uses TRBV20-1 with TRBJ1-5, with TRBD1 identical over 7 bases. The V gene's germline CDR1 is DFQATT and CDR2 SNEGSKA (reference sequence). There are 14 residues in the CDR3. The V segment lost 6 bases and the J segment 3 bases; nucleotides outside the gene matches: 8. The CDR3: CSAKGQTLNQPQHF. The CDR3 DNA sequence: TGCAGTGCCAAGGGACAGACTCTCAATCAGCCCCAGCATTTT.

This clonotype appeared once. The chain combines TRBV9 with TRBJ2-3, with D perhaps assigned TRBD1 or TRBD2 (6 bases each). The CDR3 covers 16 residues. V lost 3 bases and J lost 3, with 17 bases in between. Germline CDR1 and CDR2: SGDLS and YYNGEE. The CDR3 nucleotides read TGTGCCAGCAGCGCCTACCCGGGGGCTGGAACAGATACGCAGTATTTT. Amino acid sequence: CASSAYPGAGTDTQYF.

The gene calls are TRBV29-1 and TRBJ2-1; TRBD1 aligns across 7 bases. Germline V gene sequence: CDR1 SQVTM, CDR2 ANQGSEA. This CDR3 is built from 11 residues. J was trimmed by 9 bases and V by 6 bases; bases with no gene match: 5. CDR3 nucleotide sequence: TGCAGCGTCACCTCAGGGGGTGAGCAGTTCTTC. Its protein product is CSVTSGGEQFF.

The chain recombines TRBV20-1 with TRBJ2-3; 9 bases map to TRBD2. Trimming cost V 7 bases and J 9 bases; bases outside gene matches: 5. CDR1 and CDR2 (germline): DFQATT, SNEGSKA (reference sequence). The CDR3 length is 11 residues. The DNA of the CDR3 is TGCAGTGGGGCGGGGGGGAACACGCAGTATTTT. This translates into CSGAGGNTQYF.